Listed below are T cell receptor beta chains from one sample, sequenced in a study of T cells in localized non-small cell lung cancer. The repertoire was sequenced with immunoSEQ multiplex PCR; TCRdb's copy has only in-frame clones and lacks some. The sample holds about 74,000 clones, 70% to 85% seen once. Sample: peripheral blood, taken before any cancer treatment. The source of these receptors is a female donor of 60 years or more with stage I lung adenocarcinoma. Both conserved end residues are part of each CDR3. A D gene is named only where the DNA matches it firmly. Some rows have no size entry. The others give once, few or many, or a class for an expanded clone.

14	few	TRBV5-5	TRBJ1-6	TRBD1	CASSHGQGESPLHF	TGTGCCAGCAGCCACGGACAGGGAGAATCACCCCTCCACTTT
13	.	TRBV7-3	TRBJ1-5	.	CASSRAREQPQHF	TGTGCCAGCAGCCGGGCCCGTGAGCAGCCCCAGCATTTT
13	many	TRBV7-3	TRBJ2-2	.	CASSYSNTGELFF	TGTGCCAGCAGTTATTCGAACACCGGGGAGCTGTTTTTT
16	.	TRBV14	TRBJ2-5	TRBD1	CASSQAGQGYQETQYF	TGTGCCAGCAGCCAAGCGGGACAGGGATACCAAGAGACCCAGTACTTC
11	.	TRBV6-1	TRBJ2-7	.	CASSESVSQYF	TGTGCCAGCAGTGAATCGGTCAGCCAGTACTTC
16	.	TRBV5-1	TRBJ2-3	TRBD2	CASRKMTSGSTDTQYF	TGCGCCAGCAGAAAAATGACTAGCGGGAGCACAGATACGCAGTATTTT
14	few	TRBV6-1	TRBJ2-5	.	CASSGGLAVETQYF	TGTGCCAGCAGTGGGGGGCTAGCCGTCGAGACCCAGTACTTC
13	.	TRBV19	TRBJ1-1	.	CASTEGRDTEAFF	TGTGCCAGTACGGAGGGGAGGGACACTGAAGCTTTCTTT
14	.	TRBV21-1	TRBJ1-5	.	CASSKFLSNQPQHF	TGTGCCAGCAGCAAATTTCTAAGCAATCAGCCCCAGCATTTT
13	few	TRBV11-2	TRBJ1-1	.	CASSRNRDFEAFF	TGTGCCAGCAGCCGGAACAGGGACTTTGAAGCTTTCTTT
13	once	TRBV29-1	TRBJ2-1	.	CSASRSPYNEQFF	TGCAGCGCCTCCCGTTCCCCCTACAATGAGCAGTTCTTC
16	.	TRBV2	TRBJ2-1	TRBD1	CASSEAGTGGEYEQFF	TGTGCCAGCAGTGAGGCGGGGACAGGGGGTGAATATGAGCAGTTCTTC
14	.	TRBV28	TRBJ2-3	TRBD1	CASTLPGQENTQYF	TGTGCCAGCACCCTTCCGGGACAGGAAAATACGCAGTATTTT
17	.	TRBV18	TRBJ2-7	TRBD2	CASSREQGTSGSYEQYF	TGTGCCAGCTCACGCGAACAGGGGACTAGCGGGAGTTACGAGCAGTACTTC
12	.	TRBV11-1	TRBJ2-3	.	CASSTTRDTQYF	TGTGCCAGCAGCACGACTCGGGATACGCAGTATTTT
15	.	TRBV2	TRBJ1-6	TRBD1	CASTGQGAHNSPLHF	TGTGCCAGCACCGGACAGGGAGCGCATAATTCACCCCTCCACTTT
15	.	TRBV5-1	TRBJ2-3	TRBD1	CASSSGQGDTDTQYF	TGCGCCAGCAGCTCGGGACAGGGGGACACAGATACGCAGTATTTT